This TCR beta chain came from a study of neoadjuvant anti-PD-1 for oral cavity cancer. Study-level information: Around day 43, patients without progression received a fourth nivolumab dose before surgery.

Regarding time point: after neoadjuvant nivolumab, at surgical resection. Blood cells were analyzed directly, without culture or expansion. This CDR3 is 15 amino acids long. Looked up from germline, CDR1 is SGHRS and CDR2 is YFSETQ. V was shortened by 0 bases and J by 5 bases, with 15 bases between the two germline ends. Clones were read by immunoSEQ multiplex PCR, and TCRdb kept only the in-frame ones, dropping some. The data contain fewer than 90,000 clones, more than 75% of them singletons. This chain connects TRBV5-1 to TRBJ2-7; D tentatively reads TRBD1 or TRBD2 (6 bases each). The receptor was derived from a person between 40 and 79 years old with oral cavity squamous cell carcinoma. The input for sequencing was PBMCs, taken after nivolumab (anti-PD-1) treatment. Here the CDR3 reads CASSLDEGGRHEQYF. Written as DNA, the CDR3 is TGCGCCAGCAGCTTGGATGAGGGGGGTAGGCACGAGCAGTACTTC.